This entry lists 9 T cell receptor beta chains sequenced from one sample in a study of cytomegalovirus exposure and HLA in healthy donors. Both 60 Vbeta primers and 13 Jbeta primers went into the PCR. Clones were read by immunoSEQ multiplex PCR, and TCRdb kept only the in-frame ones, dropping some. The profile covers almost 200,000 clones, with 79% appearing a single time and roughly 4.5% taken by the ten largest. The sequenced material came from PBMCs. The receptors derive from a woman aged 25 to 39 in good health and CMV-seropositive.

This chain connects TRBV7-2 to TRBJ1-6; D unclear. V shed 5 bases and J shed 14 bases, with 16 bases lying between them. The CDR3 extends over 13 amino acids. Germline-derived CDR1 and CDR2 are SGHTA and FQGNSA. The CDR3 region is CASSDQNSFSLHF. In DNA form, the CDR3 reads TGTGCCAGCAGCGATCAAAACAGCTTTTCCCTCCACTTT.

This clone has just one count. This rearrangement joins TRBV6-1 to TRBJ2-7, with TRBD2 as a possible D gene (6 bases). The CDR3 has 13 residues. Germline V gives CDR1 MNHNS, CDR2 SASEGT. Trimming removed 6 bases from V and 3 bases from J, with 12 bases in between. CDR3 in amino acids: CASREGYLYEQYF. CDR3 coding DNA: TGTGCCAGCAGGGAGGGGTATCTCTACGAGCAGTACTTC.

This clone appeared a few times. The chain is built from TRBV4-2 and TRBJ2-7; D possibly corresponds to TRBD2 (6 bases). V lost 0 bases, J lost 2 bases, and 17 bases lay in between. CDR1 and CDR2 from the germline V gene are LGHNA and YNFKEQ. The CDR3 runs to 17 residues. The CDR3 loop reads CASSQDLGTYEPYEQYF. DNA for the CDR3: TGTGCCAGCAGCCAAGATCTTGGGACTTACGAACCCTACGAGCAGTACTTC.

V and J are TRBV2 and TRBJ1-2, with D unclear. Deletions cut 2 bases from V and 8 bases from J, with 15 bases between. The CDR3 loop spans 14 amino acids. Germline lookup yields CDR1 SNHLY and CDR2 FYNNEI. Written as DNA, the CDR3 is TGTGCCAGCAGTGAAATGATTGCACTCGGGGGCTACACCTTC. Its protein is CASSEMIALGGYTF. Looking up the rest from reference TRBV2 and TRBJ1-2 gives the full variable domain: EPEVTQTPSHQVTQMGQEVILRCVPISNHLYFYWYRQILGQKVEFLVSFYNNEISEKSEIFDDQFSVERPDGSNFTLKIRSTKLEDSAMYFCASSEMIALGGYTFGSGTRLTVV.

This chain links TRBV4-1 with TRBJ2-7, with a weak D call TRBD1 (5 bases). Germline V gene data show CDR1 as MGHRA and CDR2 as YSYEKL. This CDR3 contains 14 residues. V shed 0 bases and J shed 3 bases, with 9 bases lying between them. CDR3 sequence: CASSQEGAYYEQYF. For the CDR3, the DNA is TGCGCCAGCAGCCAAGAAGGGGCTTACTACGAGCAGTACTTC.

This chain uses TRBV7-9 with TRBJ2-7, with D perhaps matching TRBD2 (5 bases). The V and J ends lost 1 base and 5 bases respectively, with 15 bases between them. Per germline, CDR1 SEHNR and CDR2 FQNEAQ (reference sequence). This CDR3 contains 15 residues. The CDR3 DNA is TGTGCCAGCAGCTTAGTACTAGGCGCTCGCGACGAGCAGTACTTC. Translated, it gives CASSLVLGARDEQYF. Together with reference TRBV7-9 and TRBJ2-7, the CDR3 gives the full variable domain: DTGVSQNPRHKITKRGQNVTFRCDPISEHNRLYWYRQTLGQGPEFLTYFQNEAQLEKSRLLSDRFSAERPKGSFSTLEIQRTEQGDSAMYLCASSLVLGARDEQYFGPGTRLTVT.

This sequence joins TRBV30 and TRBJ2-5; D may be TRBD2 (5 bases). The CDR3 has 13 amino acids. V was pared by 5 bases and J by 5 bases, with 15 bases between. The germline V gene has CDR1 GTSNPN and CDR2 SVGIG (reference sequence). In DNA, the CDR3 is TGTGCCTGGGTTGGATCTCGCGGGGAGACCCAGTACTTC. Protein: CAWVGSRGETQYF.

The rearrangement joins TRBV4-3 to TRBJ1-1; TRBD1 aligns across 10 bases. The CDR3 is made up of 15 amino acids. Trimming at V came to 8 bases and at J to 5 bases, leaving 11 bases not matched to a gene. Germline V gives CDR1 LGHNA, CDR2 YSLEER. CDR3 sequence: CASHPGTGVRTEAFF. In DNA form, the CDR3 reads TGCGCCAGCCATCCCGGGACAGGGGTCAGGACTGAAGCTTTCTTT.

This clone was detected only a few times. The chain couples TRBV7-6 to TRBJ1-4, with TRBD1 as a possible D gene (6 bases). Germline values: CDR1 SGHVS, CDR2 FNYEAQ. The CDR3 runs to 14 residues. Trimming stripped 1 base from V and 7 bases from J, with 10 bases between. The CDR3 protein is CASSLVQGGEKLFF. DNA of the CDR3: TGTGCCAGCAGCTTAGTACAGGGCGGTGAAAAACTGTTTTTT.